A selection of T cell receptor beta chains follows, all from one sample in a study of T cells in tuberculosis. Assay: immunoSEQ multiplex PCR; the TCRdb copy retains only in-frame clones and omits some. The profile shows tens of thousands of clones, about 93% of them singletons. The sample comprised PBMCs. These receptors originate from a donor between 5 and 29 years old with latent tuberculosis or without tuberculosis infection. Both conserved end residues are part of each CDR3. The order of the fields is clone size, D gene, J gene, V gene, CDR3 length, CDR3 DNA, CDR3 protein. D genes are given only for firm matches. Only some rows state a clone size, as once, few, many or a class for expanded clones.

abundance: NA; d_gene: NA; j_gene: TRBJ1-3; v_gene: TRBV6-1; len: 15; CDR3nt: TGTGCCAGCAGTGAAGGGGGGGGCTCTGGAAACACCATATATTTT; CDR3aa: CASSEGGGSGNTIYF
abundance: NA; d_gene: TRBD1; j_gene: TRBJ2-3; v_gene: TRBV9; len: 17; CDR3nt: TGTGCCAGCAGCAAAGAAGGACAGGGAGTGCGAACAGATACGCAGTATTTT; CDR3aa: CASSKEGQGVRTDTQYF
abundance: NA; d_gene: TRBD1; j_gene: TRBJ1-3; v_gene: TRBV4-2; len: 19; CDR3nt: TGTGCCAGCAGCCGTCCTTTGAAGACAGGGACCTTTTCTGGAAACACCATATATTTT; CDR3aa: CASSRPLKTGTFSGNTIYF
abundance: once; d_gene: TRBD1; j_gene: TRBJ2-7; v_gene: TRBV9; len: 15; CDR3nt: TGTGCCAGCAGCCAACACCGGGACAGGGTGTCCGAGCAGTACTTC; CDR3aa: CASSQHRDRVSEQYF
abundance: NA; d_gene: TRBD1; j_gene: TRBJ1-5; v_gene: TRBV6-1; len: 18; CDR3nt: TGTGCCAGCAGTGAATTACCGGGACAGGGGATTGAGAATCAGCCCCAGCATTTT; CDR3aa: CASSELPGQGIENQPQHF
abundance: NA; d_gene: TRBD1; j_gene: TRBJ2-1; v_gene: TRBV5-1; len: 16; CDR3nt: TGCGCCAGCAGCCGACAAGGGACAGGAGACTACAATGAGCAGTTCTTC; CDR3aa: CASSRQGTGDYNEQFF
abundance: once; d_gene: TRBD1; j_gene: TRBJ1-4; v_gene: TRBV27; len: 16; CDR3nt: TGTGCCAGCAGTTTATTGAGGACAGGCACTAATGAAAAACTGTTTTTT; CDR3aa: CASSLLRTGTNEKLFF
abundance: NA; d_gene: NA; j_gene: TRBJ2-2; v_gene: TRBV6-1; len: 16; CDR3nt: TGTGCCAGCAGGGAAGTGAACAACCCTAGCACCGGGGAGCTGTTTTTT; CDR3aa: CASREVNNPSTGELFF
abundance: NA; d_gene: NA; j_gene: TRBJ1-2; v_gene: TRBV4-1; len: 16; CDR3nt: TGCGCCAGCAGCCAAGTACTTGCAGGGTCGGACTATGGCTACACCTTC; CDR3aa: CASSQVLAGSDYGYTF
abundance: NA; d_gene: TRBD1; j_gene: TRBJ1-5; v_gene: TRBV25-1; len: 15; CDR3nt: TGTGCCAGCAGTCACGAACAGGGGACAAATCAGCCCCAGCATTTT; CDR3aa: CASSHEQGTNQPQHF
abundance: few; d_gene: TRBD2; j_gene: TRBJ2-7; v_gene: TRBV25-1; len: 15; CDR3nt: TGTGCCAGCAGTGACAGCGGGGGTCCACTTTACGAGCAGTACTTC; CDR3aa: CASSDSGGPLYEQYF
abundance: NA; d_gene: NA; j_gene: TRBJ1-2; v_gene: TRBV27; len: 16; CDR3nt: TGTGCCAGCAGTCACACCCGGACAGCTGCAGGCTATGGCTACACCTTC; CDR3aa: CASSHTRTAAGYGYTF